These 28 T cell receptor beta chains originate from one sample sequenced in a study of blood T cells in healthy people across ages. A second PCR of about 6 to 11 cycles used a sample-barcoded 5' primer and a J-beta primer mix. TCRdb re-called the 5' RACE reads through MiXCR, storing one row per CDR3 protein. Of roughly 1,800,000 distinct CDR3 sequences listed, around half are singletons. The specimen was blood. The receptors here all came from a woman aged 40 to 50 in good health.

The chain joins TRBV10-3 to TRBJ2-4; 7 bases align to TRBD2. Judging by the DNA end, TRBJ2-7 fits better; the J call may be wrong. Germline V gives CDR1 ENHRY, CDR2 SYGVKD. The CDR3 has 12 residues. CDR3 coding DNA: TGTGCCATCGGAGCGGGACTATACGAGCAGTACTTC. Its translation is CAIGAGLYEQYF.

The rearrangement uses TRBV12-5 and TRBJ2-2; 10 positions agree with TRBD1. Looked up from germline, CDR1 is LGHNT and CDR2 is FRNRAP. Trimming removed 6 bases from V and 5 bases from J; junction bases left unmatched: 6. The CDR3 extends over 15 amino acids. The DNA for the CDR3 is TGTGCTAGTGGCCGGGACAGGGGAAATACCGGGGAGCTGTTTTTT. It codes for CASGRDRGNTGELFF.

This rearrangement joins TRBV20-1 to TRBJ2-1, with 7 bases identical to TRBD1. Germline CDR1 DFQATT, CDR2 SNEGSKA (reference sequence). This CDR3 has 11 residues. Losses at the gene ends were 6 bases for V and 9 bases for J; bases not matched to a gene: 5. The CDR3 region has the DNA TGCAGTGCCCTAGGGGGCGCTGAGCAGTTCTTC. Translating it yields CSALGGAEQFF.

The V and J genes are TRBV10-2 and TRBJ1-5; D gene uncertain. Trimming stripped 7 bases from V and 3 bases from J, with 10 bases between. Germline lookup yields CDR1 WSHSY and CDR2 SAAADI. This CDR3 has 13 residues. CDR3 coding DNA: TGCGCCAGCAAGGGTCTGCACAATCAGCCCCAGCATTTT. Its translation: CASKGLHNQPQHF.

This clonotype showed up just a few times. The V gene is TRBV4-1, the J gene TRBJ2-7; D may be TRBD2 (6 bases). V shed 2 bases and J shed 2 bases, with 16 bases lying between them. Germline CDR1 and CDR2: MGHRA and YSYEKL. The CDR3 runs to 16 residues. CDR3 loop: CASSQSPQEGTYEQYF. The CDR3 nucleotides are TGCGCCAGCAGCCAAAGCCCACAGGAGGGGACCTACGAGCAGTACTTC.

This chain uses TRBV19 with TRBJ2-1; 14 nucleotides match TRBD2. The V gene's germline CDR1 is LNHDA and CDR2 SQIVND (reference sequence). This CDR3 is built from 17 residues. Unmatched junction bases numbered 7, after V lost 4 bases and J lost 5 bases. The CDR3 is CASSTTTSGGANNEQFF. The DNA of the CDR3 is TGTGCCAGTAGTACGACGACTAGCGGGGGGGCTAACAATGAGCAGTTCTTC.

The rearrangement joins TRBV9 to TRBJ1-1; D gene uncertain. V was clipped by 0 bases and J by 1 base, with 10 bases between them. This CDR3 region has 15 residues. Looked up from germline, CDR1 is SGDLS and CDR2 is YYNGEE. CDR3 nucleotides: TGTGCCAGCAGCGTAGGAGGCAGCCGGAACACTGAAGCTTTCTTT. Its translation is CASSVGGSRNTEAFF.

V is TRBV29-1 and J is TRBJ1-2; D perhaps matches TRBD1 (5 bases). V shed 3 bases and J shed 7 bases, with 27 bases lying between them. CDR1 is SQVTM, CDR2 ANQGSEA, per germline. The CDR3 sequence is 17 residues long. This CDR3 is CSVDKGRQQGLEGGYTF. The CDR3 DNA follows: TGCAGCGTTGATAAGGGACGTCAACAAGGCTTAGAGGGTGGCTACACCTTC.

The chain combines TRBV5-1 with TRBJ2-5; the match to TRBD1 covers 8 bases. V dropped 4 bases and J dropped 1; count of bases not matched to a gene: 9. The V gene's germline CDR1 is SGHRS and CDR2 YFSETQ. This CDR3 has 16 residues. The chain's CDR3 is CASSHGTGAFQETQYF. The DNA for the CDR3 is TGCGCCAGCAGCCACGGGACAGGAGCTTTCCAAGAGACCCAGTACTTC.

This clonotype was seen a handful of times. The chain recombines TRBV29-1 with TRBJ2-1; D unclear. The germline V and J ends were trimmed by 0 bases and 7 bases, with 10 bases remaining between them. The CDR3 is made up of 13 amino acids. CDR1 and CDR2 (germline): SQVTM, ANQGSEA. The DNA for the CDR3 is TGCAGCGTTGAAGACCCCAGTAAGAATGAGCAGTTCTTC. Its protein product is CSVEDPSKNEQFF.

This clonotype showed up just a few times. The V call is TRBV20-1, the J call TRBJ2-1, with a possible D match to TRBD2 (6 bases). Per germline, CDR1 DFQATT and CDR2 SNEGSKA (reference sequence). This CDR3 comprises 13 residues. Between the trimmed V and J ends, which lost 7 bases and 4 bases, there was a span of 14 bases. CDR3 sequence reads: CSVRGIGYNEQFF. CDR3 nucleotides: TGCAGTGTTCGGGGGATTGGGTACAATGAGCAGTTCTTC.

The V and J genes are TRBV28 and TRBJ2-5, with 7 positions matching TRBD1. The end of the DNA fits TRBJ2-4 better, so the J call may be wrong. The CDR3 length is 12 residues. CDR1 and CDR2 from the germline V gene are MDHEN and SYDVKM. DNA of the CDR3: TGTGCCAGCACAGGACAGGTTAACATTCAGTACTTC. It translates to CASTGQVNIQYF.

The chain employs TRBV9 and TRBJ2-4; 8 bases align to TRBD1. Looked up from germline, CDR1 is SGDLS and CDR2 is YYNGEE. The CDR3 has 15 amino acids. J lost 3 bases, V lost 8 bases, and 10 bases had no gene match. Here the CDR3 reads CARRQGIWVKNIQYF. In DNA form, the CDR3 reads TGTGCCAGACGACAGGGGATATGGGTCAAAAACATTCAGTACTTC. Combining the CDR3 with reference TRBV9 and TRBJ2-4 gives the whole variable domain DSGVTQTPKHLITATGQRVTLRCSPRSGDLSVYWYQQSLDQGLQFLIQYYNGEERAKGNILERFSAQQFPDLHSELNLSSLELGDSALYFCARRQGIWVKNIQYFGAGTRLSVL.

The chain recombines TRBV6-2 or TRBV6-3 with TRBJ2-2, with D possibly TRBD1 on 5 matching bases. The V end was cut by 8 bases, the J end by 6 bases, with 13 bases between. Germline V gives CDR1 MNHEY, CDR2 SVGEGT. This CDR3 contains 13 residues. The CDR3 here is CASDSRSPGELFF. The CDR3 region has the DNA TGTGCCAGCGACAGCAGAAGCCCCGGGGAGCTGTTTTTT.

The rearrangement joins TRBV28 to TRBJ1-1, with 10 nucleotides matching TRBD1. Unmatched junction bases numbered 17, after V lost 2 bases and J lost 8 bases. The CDR3 consists of 18 residues. The germline CDR1 and CDR2 sequences are MDHEN and SYDVKM. CDR3 nucleotide sequence: TGTGCCAGCAGTTTAACCGGGACAGGGGTGAATCCGGCATCCGAAGCTTTCTTT. It encodes CASSLTGTGVNPASEAFF.

V and J are TRBV5-1 and TRBJ1-2, with 7 bases that match TRBD1. Looked up from germline, CDR1 is SGHRS and CDR2 is YFSETQ. V shed 4 bases and J 4 bases; nucleotides not matched to a gene: 7. CDR3 length equals 14 residues. This CDR3 is CASSDNRGTYGYTF. The DNA for the CDR3 is TGCGCCAGCAGCGACAACAGGGGAACCTATGGCTACACCTTC.

V is TRBV28 and J is TRBJ2-7; TRBD1 agrees at 9 bases. The CDR3 has 15 amino acids. After removal of 6 bases from V and 5 bases from J, the junction contained 11 bases not matched to a gene. CDR1 and CDR2 from the germline V gene are MDHEN and SYDVKM. The CDR3 protein is CASRTPGQGSDEQYF. In DNA, the CDR3 is TGTGCCAGCAGAACACCGGGACAGGGTTCCGACGAGCAGTACTTC.

The chain employs TRBV25-1 and TRBJ2-5; TRBD2 aligns across 7 bases. The CDR3 totals 14 residues. V lost 6 bases, J lost 3 bases, and 7 bases stayed unmatched. The germline V gene encodes CDR1 MGHDK and CDR2 SYGVNS. CDR3 nucleotides: TGTGCCAGCAGAAGCTCCGGGGGGAAAGAGACCCAGTACTTC. It translates to CASRSSGGKETQYF.

This clonotype was seen more than once but under ten times. The chain uses TRBV20-1 and TRBJ1-2; the D is unclear. Germline values: CDR1 DFQATT, CDR2 SNEGSKA (reference sequence). This CDR3 region has 13 residues. Trimming took off 6 bases at V and 2 bases at J, with 13 bases between the two ends. This CDR3 reads CSALASGNYGYTF. The CDR3 DNA is TGCAGTGCCCTCGCCTCGGGAAACTATGGCTACACCTTC.

V usage is TRBV5-1 and J usage is TRBJ1-1; D is unclear. This CDR3 region has 17 residues. V gave up 0 bases and J gave up 8 bases, with 23 bases separating them. Germline CDR1 reads SGHRS; CDR2 reads YFSETQ. CDR3 in DNA: TGCGCCAGCAGCTTGGCCGGTTTGCTCTCCACCGGACCGGAAGCTTTCTTT. This translates into CASSLAGLLSTGPEAFF. Looking up the rest from reference TRBV5-1 and TRBJ1-1 gives the full variable domain: KAGVTQTPRYLIKTRGQQVTLSCSPISGHRSVSWYQQTPGQGLQFLFEYFSETQRNKGNFPGRFSGRQFSNSRSEMNVSTLELGDSALYLCASSLAGLLSTGPEAFFGQGTRLTVV.

The gene calls are TRBV20-1 and TRBJ2-4; 8 bases match TRBD2. V shed 0 bases and J 7 bases; nucleotides not matched to a gene: 8. The CDR3 runs to 15 residues. CDR1 DFQATT and CDR2 SNEGSKA come from the germline V gene (reference sequence). For the CDR3, the DNA is TGCAGTGCTAGAGATCTCGGGGGGGGGGCTAACATTCAGTACTTC. Protein: CSARDLGGGANIQYF.

V gene TRBV20-1 combines with J gene TRBJ2-5, with a tentative D call TRBD1 (5 bases). This CDR3 is 14 amino acids long. Trimming took off 1 base at V and 0 bases at J, with 9 bases between the two ends. Germline V lookup: CDR1 DFQATT, CDR2 SNEGSKA (reference sequence). CDR3 region: CSARVQAYQETQYF. In DNA, the CDR3 is TGCAGTGCTAGAGTACAGGCGTACCAAGAGACCCAGTACTTC.

The gene calls are TRBV2 and TRBJ1-4; 7 bases are shared with TRBD1. The CDR3 is made up of 14 amino acids. V was pared by 6 bases and J by 2 bases, with 3 bases of the junction left unmatched. Per germline, CDR1 SNHLY and CDR2 FYNNEI. This chain's CDR3 is CASRKGQTNEKLFF. The DNA for the CDR3 is TGTGCCAGCAGGAAGGGACAGACTAATGAAAAACTGTTTTTT.

The chain combines TRBV6-6 with TRBJ2-5; no firm D call. The germline CDR1 and CDR2 sequences are MNHNY and SVGAGI (reference sequence). V lost 2 bases, J lost 2 bases, and 12 bases lay in between. The CDR3 is made up of 15 amino acids. CDR3 coding DNA: TGTGCCAGCAGTTACCCCGTTGCGGCACAAGAGACCCAGTACTTC. This translates into CASSYPVAAQETQYF.

This clonotype was counted a few times. The V and J genes are TRBV12-3 or TRBV12-4 and TRBJ2-7; TRBD1 aligns across 8 bases. With the DNA end fitting TRBJ2-4 better, the J assignment may be wrong. This CDR3 is built from 14 residues. CDR3: CASSLGQGLNIQYF. CDR3 sequence (DNA): TGTGCCAGCAGTTTAGGACAGGGGCTAAACATTCAGTACTTC.

This chain connects TRBV27 to TRBJ1-5; TRBD1 might be the D (6 bases). There are 13 residues in the CDR3. From germline, CDR1 is MNHEY and CDR2 SMNVEV (reference sequence). V was pared by 7 bases and J by 6 bases, with 13 bases between. The CDR3, as DNA: TGTGCCAGCAAGGGGGGGCAATTTCAGCCCCAGCATTTT. This gives the protein CASKGGQFQPQHF.

CDR3 loop: CASSEAEGMYEQYF. In nucleotides, the CDR3 is TGTGCCAGCAGTGAAGCTGAGGGGATGTACGAGCAGTACTTC. The J gene is TRBJ2-7, the V gene TRBV6-1, with D perhaps TRBD1 or TRBD2 (5 bases each). V dropped 0 bases and J dropped 4 bases, with 10 bases sitting between them. This CDR3 has 14 amino acids. CDR1 is MNHNS, CDR2 SASEGT, per germline.

In this sample, this clonotype turned up a few times. This chain uses TRBV7-2 with TRBJ1-6; D unresolved. The germline CDR1 and CDR2 sequences are SGHTA and FQGNSA. This CDR3 is built from 14 residues. Trimming took 8 bases from V and 2 from J, leaving 10 bases between them. The CDR3 loop is CASASRTYNSPLHF. Written as DNA, the CDR3 is TGTGCCAGCGCTTCCCGCACCTATAATTCACCCCTCCACTTT.